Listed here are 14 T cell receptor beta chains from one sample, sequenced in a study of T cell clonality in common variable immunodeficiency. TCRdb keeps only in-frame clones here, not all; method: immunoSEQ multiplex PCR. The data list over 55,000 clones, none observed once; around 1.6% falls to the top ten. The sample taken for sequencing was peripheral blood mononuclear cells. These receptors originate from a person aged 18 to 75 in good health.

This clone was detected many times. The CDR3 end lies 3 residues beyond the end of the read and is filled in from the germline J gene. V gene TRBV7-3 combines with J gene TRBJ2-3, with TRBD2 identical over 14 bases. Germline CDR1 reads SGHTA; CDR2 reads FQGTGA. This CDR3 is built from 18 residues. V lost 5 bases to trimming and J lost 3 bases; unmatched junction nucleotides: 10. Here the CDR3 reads CASSPGTSGRRVTDTQYF. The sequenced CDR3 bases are TGTGCCAGCAGCCCAGGGACTAGCGGGAGACGGGTGACAGATACG.

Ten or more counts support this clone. The CDR3 region is CASSIDSLSTDTQYF. CDR3 DNA (partial): TGTGCCAGCTCCATAGACAGCCTTAGCACAGATACG. The J gene is TRBJ2-3, the V gene TRBV18, with a possible D match to TRBD1 (5 bases). The read falls 3 residues short of the CDR3 end, and the missing part is taken from the germline J gene. V gave up 6 bases and J gave up 0 bases, with 13 bases separating them. CDR1 KGHSH and CDR2 LQKENI come from the germline V gene. The CDR3 has 15 residues.

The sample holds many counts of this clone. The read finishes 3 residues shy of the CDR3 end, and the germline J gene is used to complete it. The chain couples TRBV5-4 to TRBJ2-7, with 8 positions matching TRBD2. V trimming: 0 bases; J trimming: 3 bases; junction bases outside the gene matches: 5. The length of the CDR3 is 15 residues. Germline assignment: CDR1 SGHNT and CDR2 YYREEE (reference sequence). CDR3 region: CASSLASGRVYEQYF. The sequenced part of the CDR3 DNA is TGTGCCAGCAGCTTGGCCAGCGGGAGAGTCTACGAG.

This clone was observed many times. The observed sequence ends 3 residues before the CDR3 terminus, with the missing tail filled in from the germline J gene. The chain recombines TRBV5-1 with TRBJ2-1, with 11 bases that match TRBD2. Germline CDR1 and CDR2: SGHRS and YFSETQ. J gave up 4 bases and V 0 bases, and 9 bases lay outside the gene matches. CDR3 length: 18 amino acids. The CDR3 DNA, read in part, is TGCGCCAGCAGCTTGGAGCCTACCACTAGCGGGAGTTACAATGAG. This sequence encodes CASSLEPTTSGSYNE. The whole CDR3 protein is CASSLEPTTSGSYNEQFF.

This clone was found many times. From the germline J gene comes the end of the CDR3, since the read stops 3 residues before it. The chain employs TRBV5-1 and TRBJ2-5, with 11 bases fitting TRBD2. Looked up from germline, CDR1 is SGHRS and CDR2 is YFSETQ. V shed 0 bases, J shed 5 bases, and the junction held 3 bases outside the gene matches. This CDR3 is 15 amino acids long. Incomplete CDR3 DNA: TGCGCCAGCAGCTTGGATAGCGGGAGGGGGGAGACC. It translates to CASSLDSGRGET. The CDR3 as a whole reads CASSLDSGRGETQYF.

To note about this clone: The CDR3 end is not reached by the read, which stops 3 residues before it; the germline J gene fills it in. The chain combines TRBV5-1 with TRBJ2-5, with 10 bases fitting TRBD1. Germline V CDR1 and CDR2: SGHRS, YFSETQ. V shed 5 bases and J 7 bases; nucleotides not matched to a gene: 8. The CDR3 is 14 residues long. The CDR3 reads CASRPGTGEATQYF. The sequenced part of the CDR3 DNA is TGCGCCAGCAGACCCGGGACAGGGGAAGCGACC.

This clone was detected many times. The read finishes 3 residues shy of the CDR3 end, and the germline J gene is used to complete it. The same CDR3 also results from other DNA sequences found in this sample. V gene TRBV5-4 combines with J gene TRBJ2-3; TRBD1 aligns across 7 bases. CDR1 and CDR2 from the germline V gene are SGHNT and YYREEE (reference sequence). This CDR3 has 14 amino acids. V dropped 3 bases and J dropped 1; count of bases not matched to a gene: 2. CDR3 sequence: CASSSGQGTDTQYF. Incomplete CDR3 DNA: TGTGCCAGCAGCTCAGGACAGGGCACAGATACG.

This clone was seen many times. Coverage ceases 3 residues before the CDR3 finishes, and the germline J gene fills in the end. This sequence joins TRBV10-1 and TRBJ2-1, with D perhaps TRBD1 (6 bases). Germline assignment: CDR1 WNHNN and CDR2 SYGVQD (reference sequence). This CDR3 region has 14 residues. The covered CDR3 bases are TGCCTGCGCCCCGAGGGACACGATTACAATGAG. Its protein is CLRPEGHDYNE. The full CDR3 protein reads CLRPEGHDYNEQFF.

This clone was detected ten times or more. Partial CDR3 DNA: TGTGCCAGCAGCGTAGCGTATAGTGTTGAG. Translated: CASSVAYSVE. The whole CDR3 reads CASSVAYSVEQFF. The chain uses TRBV9 and TRBJ2-1; D remains unclear. The CDR3 is cut off 3 residues early in the read; its end comes from the germline J gene. Germline assignment: CDR1 SGDLS and CDR2 YYNGEE. CDR3 length: 13 residues. Trimming stripped 0 bases from V and 9 bases from J, with 10 bases between.

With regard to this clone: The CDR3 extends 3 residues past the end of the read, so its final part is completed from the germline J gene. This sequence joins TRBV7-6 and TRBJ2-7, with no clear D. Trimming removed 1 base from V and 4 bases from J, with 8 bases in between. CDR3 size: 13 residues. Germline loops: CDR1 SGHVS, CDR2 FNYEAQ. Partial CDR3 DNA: TGTGCCAGCAGCTTAGGCTCCGGGTACGAG. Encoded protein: CASSLGSGYE. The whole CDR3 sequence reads CASSLGSGYEQYF.

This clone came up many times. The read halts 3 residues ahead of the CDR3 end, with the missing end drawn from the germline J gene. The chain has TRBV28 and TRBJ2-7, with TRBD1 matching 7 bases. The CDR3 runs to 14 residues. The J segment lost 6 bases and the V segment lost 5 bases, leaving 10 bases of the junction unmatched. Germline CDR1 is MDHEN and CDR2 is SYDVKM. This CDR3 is CASSRPTGFGEQYF. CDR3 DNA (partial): TGTGCCAGCAGTCGACCGACAGGGTTCGGCGAG.

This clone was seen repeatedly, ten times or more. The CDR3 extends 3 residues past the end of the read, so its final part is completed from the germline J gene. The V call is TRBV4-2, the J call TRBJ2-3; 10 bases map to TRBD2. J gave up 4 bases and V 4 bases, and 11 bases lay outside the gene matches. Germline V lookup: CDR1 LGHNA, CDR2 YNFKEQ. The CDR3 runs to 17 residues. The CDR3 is CASSRPHVAGGPDTQYF. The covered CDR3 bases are TGTGCCAGCAGCCGCCCCCACGTAGCGGGAGGCCCAGATACG.

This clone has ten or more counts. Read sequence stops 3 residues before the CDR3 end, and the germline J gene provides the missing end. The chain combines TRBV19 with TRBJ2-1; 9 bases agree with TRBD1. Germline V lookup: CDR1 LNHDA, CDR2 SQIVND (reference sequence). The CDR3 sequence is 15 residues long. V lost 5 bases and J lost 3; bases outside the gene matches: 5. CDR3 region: CASSPWTGDYNEQFF. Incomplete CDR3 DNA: TGTGCCAGTAGTCCCTGGACAGGGGACTACAATGAG.

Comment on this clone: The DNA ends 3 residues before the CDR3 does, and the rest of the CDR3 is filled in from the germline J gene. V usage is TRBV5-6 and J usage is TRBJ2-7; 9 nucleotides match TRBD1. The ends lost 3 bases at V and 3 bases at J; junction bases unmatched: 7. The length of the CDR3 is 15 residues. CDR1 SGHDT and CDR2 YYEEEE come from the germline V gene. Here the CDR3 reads CASSSTGTGYYEQYF. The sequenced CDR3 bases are TGTGCCAGCAGCTCCACCGGGACAGGGTACTACGAG.